What follows are 22 T cell receptor beta chains derived from one specimen sequenced in a study of shared clonotypes between healthy human individuals. Here immunoSEQ multiplex PCR was the method, and the copy in TCRdb shows in-frame clones only, minus some. The sample lists around 1.6 million clones; approximately 98% were seen once. Specimen: naive CD4+ T cells sorted from blood. Subset defined: CD45RA+ positively selected. Receptors originate from a man younger than 45 in good health.

The J gene is TRBJ1-1, the V gene TRBV2, with unresolved D. With 5 bases removed from V and 8 bases from J, the gap between germline ends came to 15 bases. The CDR3 has 13 residues. CDR1 is SNHLY, CDR2 FYNNEI, per germline. The CDR3 spells CASSFDRTAEAFF. The CDR3 DNA is TGTGCCAGCAGTTTCGACCGGACTGCCGAAGCTTTCTTT.

For this clone: Within the sample, other DNA sequences also encode this same CDR3. The genes are TRBV9 and TRBJ2-1; D ambiguous. The germline CDR1 and CDR2 sequences are SGDLS and YYNGEE. The CDR3 consists of 11 residues. Trimming took 0 bases from V and 8 from J, leaving 3 bases between them. The CDR3 sequence: CASSVGHEQFF. CDR3 bases: TGTGCCAGCAGCGTAGGGCATGAGCAGTTCTTC. The full variable domain, in which reference TRBV9 and TRBJ2-1 provide the parts outside the CDR3, is DSGVTQTPKHLITATGQRVTLRCSPRSGDLSVYWYQQSLDQGLQFLIQYYNGEERAKGNILERFSAQQFPDLHSELNLSSLELGDSALYFCASSVGHEQFFGPGTRLTVL.

The chain employs TRBV27 and TRBJ1-5; no clear D. Looked up from germline, CDR1 is MNHEY and CDR2 is SMNVEV (reference sequence). This CDR3 spans 13 amino acids. Trimming took off 3 bases at V and 4 bases at J, with 7 bases between the two ends. The CDR3 reads CASSFGWNQPQHF. DNA for the CDR3: TGTGCCAGCAGTTTCGGGTGGAATCAGCCCCAGCATTTT.

The chain joins TRBV7-8 to TRBJ2-7; tentatively, D is TRBD1 (6 bases). Germline V lookup: CDR1 SGHVS, CDR2 FQNEAQ. Trimming removed 5 bases at V and 2 bases at J, with 16 bases between. The CDR3 extends over 15 amino acids. Written as DNA, the CDR3 is TGTGCCAGCAGCGTAGACCGGGACACCACCTACGAGCAGTACTTC. Amino acid sequence: CASSVDRDTTYEQYF.

The V and J genes are TRBV2 and TRBJ1-3, with D uncertain. The ends were cut back, 7 bases at V and 0 bases at J, with 16 bases in the middle. The germline V gene has CDR1 SNHLY and CDR2 FYNNEI. This CDR3 spans 16 amino acids. The CDR3 bases are TGTGCCAGCATTAGGACGGTAGTGAGCTCTGGAAACACCATATATTTT. It yields the protein CASIRTVVSSGNTIYF.

The J gene is TRBJ2-1, the V gene TRBV10-1, with 7 bases fitting TRBD1. V gave up 2 bases and J gave up 3 bases; unmatched junction bases: 13. The CDR3 has 18 residues. Per the germline V gene, CDR1 is WNHNN and CDR2 is SYGVQD (reference sequence). The CDR3 nucleotides are TGCGCCAGCAGTGAGCGACCGAGACAGGGAGTACTCTACAATGAGCAGTTCTTC. Translation: CASSERPRQGVLYNEQFF.

The chain links TRBV18 to TRBJ2-1; 9 positions match TRBD2. The CDR3 consists of 13 residues. The germline gives CDR1 KGHSH, CDR2 LQKENI. The ends lost 6 bases at V and 10 bases at J; junction bases unmatched: 7. The CDR3 coding sequence is TGTGCCAGCTCGCCGGGACTAGCAAGGGAGCAGTTCTTC. Translated: CASSPGLAREQFF.

This clone was recorded only once. J is TRBJ1-5 and V is TRBV6-6; 7 bases match TRBD1. Germline V gives CDR1 MNHNY, CDR2 SVGAGI (reference sequence). J gave up 5 bases and V 7 bases, and 8 bases lay outside the gene matches. The CDR3 sequence is 14 residues long. This chain's CDR3 is CASTQTGLYQPQHF. In DNA form, the CDR3 reads TGTGCCAGCACCCAGACAGGGTTGTATCAGCCCCAGCATTTT.

The genes are TRBV7-8 and TRBJ2-7; D unresolved. CDR3 length: 12 residues. The germline gives CDR1 SGHVS, CDR2 FQNEAQ. V lost 0 bases to trimming and J lost 6 bases, with 6 bases between them. The CDR3 sequence: CASSLALGEQYF. CDR3 DNA: TGTGCCAGCAGCTTAGCCTTAGGCGAGCAGTACTTC.

This chain joins TRBV18 and TRBJ2-1; TRBD2 matches 7 bases. Germline V gene lookup returns CDR1 KGHSH and CDR2 LQKENI. The CDR3 runs 16 residues. The ends lost 0 bases at V and 5 bases at J; junction bases unmatched: 7. CDR3 nucleotides: TGTGCCAGCTCACCACCGGTAGGGACTATAGACAATGAGCAGTTCTTC. Translation gives CASSPPVGTIDNEQFF.

V is TRBV13 and J is TRBJ1-5; no reliable D call. The CDR3 contains 18 residues. CDR1 is PRHDT, CDR2 FYEKMQ, per germline (reference sequence). The V end lost 5 bases, the J end lost 4 bases, and 24 bases lay between the germline ends. The chain's CDR3 is CASSARGSWGPKNQPQHF. CDR3 nucleotide sequence: TGTGCCAGCAGCGCAAGAGGATCCTGGGGTCCGAAGAATCAGCCCCAGCATTTT.

This chain uses TRBV27 with TRBJ2-7; 9 bases are a match to TRBD2. The germline gives CDR1 MNHEY, CDR2 SMNVEV (reference sequence). The CDR3 sequence is 16 residues long. V lost 5 bases and J lost 5; bases outside the gene matches: 13. The CDR3 nucleotides are TGTGCCAGCAGTACCCCCTTCGCGGGAGGGCGGGACGAGCAGTACTTC. Protein: CASSTPFAGGRDEQYF.

The V gene is TRBV6-5, the J gene TRBJ2-7; D not resolved. V was pared by 6 bases and J by 2 bases, with 11 bases between. Germline V gene sequence: CDR1 MNHEY, CDR2 SVGAGI. The length of the CDR3 is 13 residues. CDR3 nucleotides: TGTGCCAGCAGCCCAGTCGCAGCCTACGAGCAGTACTTC. Its translation: CASSPVAAYEQYF.

The chain links TRBV18 to TRBJ2-2; the match to TRBD2 covers 7 bases. Unmatched junction bases numbered 6, after V lost 5 bases and J lost 0 bases. CDR1 and CDR2 (germline): KGHSH, LQKENI. CDR3 length equals 16 residues. The CDR3 DNA is TGTGCCAGCTCATCGACGGGAGGAACGAACACCGGGGAGCTGTTTTTT. This sequence encodes CASSSTGGTNTGELFF.

This chain joins TRBV6-4 and TRBJ1-5; D uncertain. Trimming left V 2 bases short and J 0 bases short, with 14 bases between. The CDR3 is 17 residues long. Germline-derived CDR1 and CDR2 are MRHNA and SNTAGT. The CDR3 DNA is TGTGCCAGCAGTGACAGGCCAGTGGAAAATAGCAATCAGCCCCAGCATTTT. It yields the protein CASSDRPVENSNQPQHF.

J is TRBJ1-5 and V is TRBV2; D perhaps matches TRBD1 (6 bases). V lost 6 bases, J lost 6 bases, and 15 bases lay in between. The germline V gene has CDR1 SNHLY and CDR2 FYNNEI. The CDR3 consists of 14 residues. CDR3: CASRRGPDPQPQHF. The CDR3, as DNA: TGTGCCAGCAGGCGGGGGCCTGATCCTCAGCCCCAGCATTTT.

This chain joins TRBV6-5 and TRBJ1-1; 8 positions agree with TRBD1. Germline CDR1 MNHEY, CDR2 SVGAGI. The CDR3 spans 14 residues. V shed 5 bases and J 2 bases; nucleotides not matched to a gene: 4. CDR3 sequence reads: CASSTGTGNTEAFF. In DNA form, the CDR3 reads TGTGCCAGCAGTACCGGGACAGGAAACACTGAAGCTTTCTTT.

The chain has TRBV5-4 and TRBJ2-7; no firm D call. The CDR3 consists of 11 residues. Trimming cost V 4 bases and J 9 bases, with 11 bases left between them. Germline assignment: CDR1 SGHNT and CDR2 YYREEE (reference sequence). CDR3 loop: CASSAFGGQYF. The CDR3 bases are TGTGCCAGCAGCGCCTTCGGCGGGCAGTACTTC.

The CDR3 coding sequence is TGTGCCAGCTCTCCAGGACAGAAAAATCAGCCCCAGCATTTT. This encodes CASSPGQKNQPQHF. The rearrangement joins TRBV18 to TRBJ1-5, with D perhaps matching TRBD1 (6 bases). The CDR3 sequence is 14 residues long. The V end was cut by 6 bases, the J end by 4 bases, with 13 bases between. Germline V gene lookup returns CDR1 KGHSH and CDR2 LQKENI.

The chain is built from TRBV6-4 and TRBJ2-3, with 7 nucleotides matching TRBD2. Germline V lookup: CDR1 MRHNA, CDR2 SNTAGT. V lost 6 bases and J lost 4; bases outside the gene matches: 13. This CDR3 comprises 16 residues. CDR3 DNA: TGTGCCAGCAGACCCGCGGGCGGGAGTCGGTCAGATACGCAGTATTTT. Translation: CASRPAGGSRSDTQYF.

This clone has a single count. This chain links TRBV5-1 with TRBJ2-7; D possibly matches TRBD1 or TRBD2 (5 bases each). The CDR3 contains 13 residues. V lost 0 bases and J 6 bases, leaving 10 bases between the germline ends. Germline CDR1 SGHRS, CDR2 YFSETQ. The DNA for the CDR3 is TGCGCCAGCAGCTTGGGGGGGTCCGGCGAGCAGTACTTC. This encodes CASSLGGSGEQYF.

J is TRBJ1-2 and V is TRBV2, with D uncertain. The CDR3 has 13 residues. CDR1 and CDR2 from the germline V gene are SNHLY and FYNNEI. Trimming removed 0 bases at V and 7 bases at J, with 9 bases between. The CDR3 DNA follows: TGTGCCAGCAGTGAAGCACTCTCTGGTGGCTACACCTTC. Its protein product is CASSEALSGGYTF.